Following are 22 T cell receptor beta chains from one sample sequenced in a study of T cell responses to AZD1222 COVID-19 vaccine (dated by TCRdb to about 2021). Library construction relied on the immunoSEQ multiplex PCR assay. TCRdb retrieved this table from immuneACCESS and kept in-frame rearrangements only. Not all clones are present; in checked studies, unresolved V genes account for under half, and no reason is known for the remainder. In all, the sample holds tens of thousands of clones, and approximately 83% of those were seen once. The top ten clonotypes cover around 3.6% of the sample. This specimen's time point label, per the study, means: about 28 days (+/-7) after the second vaccine dose. This material consisted of peripheral blood, taken 28 days after the second AZD1222 dose. These receptors all come from an adult who received the AZD1222 COVID-19 vaccine.

This chain connects TRBV9 to TRBJ1-6, with D possibly matching TRBD1 (6 bases). From germline, CDR1 is SGDLS and CDR2 YYNGEE. The V end was cut by 3 bases, the J end by 2 bases, with 18 bases between. This CDR3 has 18 residues. CDR3 sequence (DNA): TGTGCCAGCAGCGAGGGGGGCGGTAAAAATCCCTATAATTCACCCCTCCACTTT. Its protein is CASSEGGGKNPYNSPLHF.

This clone came up a few times. The J gene is TRBJ2-7, the V gene TRBV24-1; 8 nucleotides agree with TRBD2. CDR1 KGHDR and CDR2 SFDVKD come from the germline V gene. V was clipped by 6 bases and J by 3 bases; unmatched bases: 3. The CDR3 loop spans 13 amino acids. This CDR3 reads CATSREGHYEQYF. CDR3 nucleotides: TGTGCCACCAGTCGGGAGGGGCACTACGAGCAGTACTTC.

This rearrangement joins TRBV20-1 to TRBJ2-7; the D is unclear. With 3 bases removed from V and 5 bases from J, the gap between germline ends came to 8 bases. Germline V gives CDR1 DFQATT, CDR2 SNEGSKA (reference sequence). The CDR3 runs to 11 residues. The CDR3 DNA is TGCAGTGCTAGTCAGTCGAACGAGCAGTACTTC. Amino acids: CSASQSNEQYF.

This sequence joins TRBV28 and TRBJ1-5; possible D gene TRBD1, 6 bases. V dropped 2 bases and J dropped 3 bases, with 11 bases sitting between them. The germline gives CDR1 MDHEN, CDR2 SYDVKM. This CDR3 is built from 15 residues. The chain's CDR3 is CASSLPGQLNQPQHF. CDR3 coding DNA: TGTGCCAGCAGTTTACCCGGACAGCTCAATCAGCCCCAGCATTTT.

The chain recombines TRBV6-5 with TRBJ1-5; maybe TRBD1 (6 bases). The V end lost 6 bases, the J end lost 2 bases, and 14 bases lay between the germline ends. Germline CDR1 MNHEY, CDR2 SVGAGI. The CDR3 has 15 amino acids. DNA of the CDR3: TGTGCCAGCAGAAACGGGGGGGCTGGCAATCAGCCCCAGCATTTT. This encodes CASRNGGAGNQPQHF.

The chain couples TRBV29-1 to TRBJ2-1; 12 positions match TRBD1. This CDR3 comprises 14 residues. J was trimmed by 6 bases and V by 7 bases; bases with no gene match: 7. The germline V gene encodes CDR1 SQVTM and CDR2 ANQGSEA. CDR3 sequence: CSADPGQGANEQFF. The DNA for the CDR3 is TGCAGCGCCGATCCGGGACAGGGGGCCAATGAGCAGTTCTTC.

This clone was observed a few times. The chain uses TRBV4-1 and TRBJ2-1; D unresolved. V dropped 4 bases and J dropped 10 bases, with 11 bases sitting between them. Per germline, CDR1 MGHRA and CDR2 YSYEKL. The CDR3 is 12 amino acids. The CDR3 DNA is TGCGCCAGCAGCCGATGGACCAAGGAGCAGTTCTTC. Protein product: CASSRWTKEQFF.

The chain couples TRBV7-9 to TRBJ2-7, with 9 bases matching TRBD1. V lost 5 bases and J lost 7; bases outside the gene matches: 6. The germline V gene has CDR1 SEHNR and CDR2 FQNEAQ (reference sequence). The CDR3 has 13 amino acids. The DNA of the CDR3 is TGTGCCAGCAGCGCTATGGGACAGGGAGAGCAGTACTTC. Its translation is CASSAMGQGEQYF.

This chain connects TRBV3-1 (or the pseudogene TRBV3-2) to TRBJ1-6; no definite D call. The CDR3 is 12 residues long. Per germline, CDR1 LGHDT and CDR2 YNNKEL (reference sequence). Trimming took 0 bases from V and 10 from J, leaving 4 bases between them. The CDR3 reads CASSQELSPLHF. In DNA, the CDR3 is TGTGCCAGCAGCCAAGAGCTCTCACCCCTCCACTTT.

The rearrangement links TRBV28 to TRBJ2-2; no clear D. Between the trimmed V and J ends, which lost 4 bases and 4 bases, there was a span of 13 bases. Germline-derived CDR1 and CDR2 are MDHEN and SYDVKM. The length of the CDR3 is 15 residues. CDR3 sequence reads: CASSSSSLATGELFF. CDR3 sequence (DNA): TGTGCCAGCAGTTCTTCTTCCTTAGCCACCGGGGAGCTGTTTTTT.

This chain links TRBV2 with TRBJ1-5; D uncertain. V lost 6 bases and J lost 6, with 15 bases in between. Germline V gene lookup returns CDR1 SNHLY and CDR2 FYNNEI. The CDR3 contains 14 residues. The DNA of the CDR3 is TGTGCCAGCAGCCCCGACCGTGTCGGTCAGCCCCAGCATTTT. Amino acid sequence: CASSPDRVGQPQHF.

This chain connects TRBV28 to TRBJ2-3; D is possibly TRBD2 (6 bases). This CDR3 spans 12 amino acids. CDR1 MDHEN and CDR2 SYDVKM come from the germline V gene. V was clipped by 11 bases and J by 0 bases, with 9 bases between them. This CDR3 is CAAGGSTDTQYF. In DNA, the CDR3 is TGTGCCGCTGGGGGGAGCACAGATACGCAGTATTTT.

V is TRBV11-2 and J is TRBJ1-1; D is unresolved. This CDR3 spans 14 amino acids. Germline CDR1 reads SGHAT; CDR2 reads FQNNGV. V gave up 5 bases and J gave up 5 bases, with 15 bases separating them. DNA of the CDR3: TGTGCCAGCAGCGCAAGGGTAAGTAATACTGAAGCTTTCTTT. This sequence encodes CASSARVSNTEAFF.

The rearrangement links TRBV29-1 to TRBJ2-2; D not certain. V lost 0 bases and J 6 bases, leaving 14 bases between the germline ends. This CDR3 contains 15 residues. Germline loops: CDR1 SQVTM, CDR2 ANQGSEA. The CDR3: CSVEDPQEGPGELFF. In DNA form, the CDR3 reads TGCAGCGTTGAAGATCCCCAGGAAGGGCCCGGGGAGCTGTTTTTT.

This sequence joins TRBV30 and TRBJ1-1; 11 nucleotides line up with TRBD1. The ends lost 8 bases at V and 7 bases at J; junction bases unmatched: 3. CDR1 is GTSNPN, CDR2 SVGIG, per germline (reference sequence). The CDR3 covers 11 residues. The CDR3 nucleotides read TGTGCCGGACAGGGGGCTGGTGAAGCTTTCTTT. Protein product: CAGQGAGEAFF. The full variable domain, completed using reference TRBV30 and TRBJ1-1, is SQTIHQWPATLVQPVGSPLSLECTVEGTSNPNLYWYRQAAGRGLQLLFYSVGIGQISSEVPQNLSASRPQDRQFILSSKKLLLSDSGFYLCAGQGAGEAFFGQGTRLTVV.

The chain links TRBV4-1 to TRBJ2-7; maybe TRBD1 (6 bases). The germline CDR1 and CDR2 sequences are MGHRA and YSYEKL. This CDR3 has 16 amino acids. V lost 1 base to trimming and J lost 1 base, with 14 bases between them. The CDR3 bases are TGCGCCAGCAGCCAAGCGGCTCAGGGGATTTCCTACGAGCAGTACTTC. Protein product: CASSQAAQGISYEQYF.

The chain links TRBV18 to TRBJ2-1; the match to TRBD2 covers 7 bases. Per germline, CDR1 KGHSH and CDR2 LQKENI. Losses at the gene ends were 4 bases for V and 6 bases for J; bases not matched to a gene: 9. CDR3 length: 15 residues. The DNA of the CDR3 is TGTGCCAGCTCACTTACTAGCGCCTTAGTCAATGAGCAGTTCTTC. This translates into CASSLTSALVNEQFF. Full variable domain (remainder filled in from reference TRBV18 and TRBJ2-1): NAGVMQNPRHLVRRRGQEARLRCSPMKGHSHVYWYRQLPEEGLKFMVYLQKENIIDESGMPKERFSAEFPKEGPSILRIQQVVRGDSAAYFCASSLTSALVNEQFFGPGTRLTVL.

This chain joins TRBV9 and TRBJ2-2; TRBD1 agrees at 9 bases. CDR1 is SGDLS and CDR2 is YYNGEE in the germline V gene. CDR3 length: 15 residues. The V gene end was trimmed by 2 bases and the J gene end by 4 bases; junction bases not matched to a gene: 3. The CDR3 loop reads CASSVGQGSTGELFF. The CDR3 DNA follows: TGTGCCAGCAGCGTGGGACAGGGTAGCACCGGGGAGCTGTTTTTT.

In this sample, this clone turned up once. The chain employs TRBV6-5 and TRBJ1-1, with TRBD1 matching 7 bases. Germline V gene lookup returns CDR1 MNHEY and CDR2 SVGAGI. The junction had 10 bases not matched to a gene; V was cut back by 6 bases and J by 6 bases. CDR3 length: 14 residues. For the CDR3, the DNA is TGTGCCAGCAGGTCCCCAGGGGGAGTATCTGAAGCTTTCTTT. Translating gives CASRSPGGVSEAFF.

This chain connects TRBV9 to TRBJ1-5; no clear D gene. In germline, CDR1 is SGDLS, CDR2 YYNGEE. The CDR3 spans 15 residues. Deletions cut 1 base from V and 0 bases from J, with 8 bases between. CDR3 sequence (DNA): TGTGCCAGCAGCGTAATGGGCCTTAGCAATCAGCCCCAGCATTTT. It specifies CASSVMGLSNQPQHF.

The chain uses TRBV6-5 and TRBJ2-7; unclear D gene. V lost 6 bases, J lost 4 bases, and 19 bases lay in between. The germline CDR1 and CDR2 sequences are MNHEY and SVGAGI. This CDR3 is built from 15 residues. CDR3 nucleotides: TGTGCCAGCAGCAGACGTGGCGGAGTAAGGTACGAGCAGTACTTC. Amino acids: CASSRRGGVRYEQYF.

V and J are TRBV6-6 and TRBJ1-6; D is uncertain. The V end was cut by 0 bases, the J end by 7 bases, with 10 bases between. Per germline, CDR1 MNHNY and CDR2 SVGAGI (reference sequence). The CDR3 runs to 15 residues. CDR3 DNA sequence: TGTGCCAGCAGTTACTCGTTCGAAGAAAATTCACCCCTCCACTTT. This encodes CASSYSFEENSPLHF.